These T cell receptor beta chains were read from a single sample in a study of control samples from healthy donors and cancer patients. The table came from immunoSEQ multiplex PCR; TCRdb's copy has only in-frame clones and leaves some out. Among approximately 150,000 clones, more than 85% were seen once, and the ten largest hold roughly 3.2%. Sequencing was performed on blood. Source of these receptors: a man aged 30-40 years in good health. Both conserved end residues are part of each CDR3. Each record gives: V gene, D gene, clone size, J gene, CDR3 protein, CDR3 DNA. The D gene is left open where the match is weak. Where a row states a size, it is once, few, many or the class of an expanded clone; other rows omit it.

>TRBV13|TRBD2|.|TRBJ2-1
CASSSGGGYNEQFF
TGTGCCAGCAGCTCCGGGGGGGGCTACAATGAGCAGTTCTTC
>TRBV27|TRBD2|.|TRBJ2-3
CASSLAVAGYTDTQYF
TGTGCCAGCAGTTTAGCGGTAGCGGGATACACAGATACGCAGTATTTT
>TRBV5-5|.|.|TRBJ1-5
CASSLQSNQPQHF
TGTGCCAGCAGCTTGCAAAGCAATCAGCCCCAGCATTTT
>TRBV18|.|once|TRBJ2-7
CASSPSNYEQYF
TGTGCCAGCTCACCGAGCAACTACGAGCAGTACTTC
>TRBV2|.|.|TRBJ2-1
CASSVRSGFNEQFF
TGTGCCAGCAGTGTTCGGTCAGGGTTCAATGAGCAGTTCTTC
>TRBV5-1|TRBD2|.|TRBJ2-1
CASSLAWLAGEYNEQFF
TGCGCCAGCAGCTTGGCTTGGCTAGCGGGGGAGTACAATGAGCAGTTCTTC
>TRBV29-1|.|.|TRBJ1-2
CSVEGPPGFYGYTF
TGCAGCGTTGAAGGCCCCCCAGGGTTCTATGGCTACACCTTC
>TRBV7-2|TRBD1|.|TRBJ1-2
CASSLVQGYRGYTF
TGTGCCAGCAGCTTAGTACAGGGGTATCGCGGCTACACCTTC
>TRBV10-1|TRBD1|.|TRBJ1-4
CASSEGTGGGLRSPEKLFF
TGCGCCAGCAGTGAGGGGACAGGGGGCGGCCTACGAAGTCCTGAAAAACTGTTTTTT
>TRBV9|TRBD1|.|TRBJ1-2
CASSLGQGSNYGYTF
TGTGCCAGCAGCCTCGGACAGGGCTCTAACTATGGCTACACCTTC
>TRBV7-3|.|.|TRBJ1-2
CASSLVDGQSDDGYTF
TGTGCCAGCAGCTTAGTAGATGGGCAGTCTGATGATGGCTACACCTTC